This paragraph covers one T cell receptor (beta chain) sequence. In the original workflow: The assay estimated nucleated cells by amplifying reference gene primers. Sequencing was performed with immunoSEQ multiplex PCR; in TCRdb, only in-frame clones are kept and a portion is missing. The D gene and trimming were derived from the DNA, and the V and J assignments and clone size from that table. The sample contains nearly 35,000 clones, more than 85% of which appear only once. This sample is drawn from a study of blood T cell repertoires in COVID-19. Study-level information: COVID-19 samples from acute and convalescent phases originated in the United States, Italy and Spain. From T cells, B-cell-depleted T cells, or PBMCs came the material, which was cDNA or gDNA.

Trimming took 6 bases from V and 5 from J; bases not matched to a gene: 11. This CDR3 contains 16 residues. CDR1 is SEHNR and CDR2 is FQNEAQ in the germline V gene (reference sequence). The J gene is TRBJ2-1, the V gene TRBV7-9; 9 bases align to TRBD2. The specimen sequenced was peripheral blood. The receptor was isolated from a human donor in a cohort sampled during active COVID-19. The CDR3 reads CASRPLSGSWNNEQFF. In nucleotides, the CDR3 is TGTGCCAGCAGGCCGCTTAGCGGGAGTTGGAACAATGAGCAGTTCTTC.